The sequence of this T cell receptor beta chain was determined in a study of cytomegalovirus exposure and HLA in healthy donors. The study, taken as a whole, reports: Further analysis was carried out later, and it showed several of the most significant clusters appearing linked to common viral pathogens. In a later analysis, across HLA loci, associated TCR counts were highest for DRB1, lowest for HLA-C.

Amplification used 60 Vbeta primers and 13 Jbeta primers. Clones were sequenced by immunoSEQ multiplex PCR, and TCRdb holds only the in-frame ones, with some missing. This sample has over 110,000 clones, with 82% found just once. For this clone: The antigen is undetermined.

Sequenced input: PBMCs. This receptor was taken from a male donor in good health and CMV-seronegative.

CDR3 sequence reads: CASSFPYYEQYF. The CDR3, as DNA: TGCGCCAGCAGCTTTCCTTATTACGAGCAGTACTTC. V usage is TRBV5-1 and J usage is TRBJ2-7; D is unclear. Germline loops: CDR1 SGHRS, CDR2 YFSETQ. V was pared by 2 bases and J by 4 bases, with 7 bases between. The CDR3 consists of 12 residues.